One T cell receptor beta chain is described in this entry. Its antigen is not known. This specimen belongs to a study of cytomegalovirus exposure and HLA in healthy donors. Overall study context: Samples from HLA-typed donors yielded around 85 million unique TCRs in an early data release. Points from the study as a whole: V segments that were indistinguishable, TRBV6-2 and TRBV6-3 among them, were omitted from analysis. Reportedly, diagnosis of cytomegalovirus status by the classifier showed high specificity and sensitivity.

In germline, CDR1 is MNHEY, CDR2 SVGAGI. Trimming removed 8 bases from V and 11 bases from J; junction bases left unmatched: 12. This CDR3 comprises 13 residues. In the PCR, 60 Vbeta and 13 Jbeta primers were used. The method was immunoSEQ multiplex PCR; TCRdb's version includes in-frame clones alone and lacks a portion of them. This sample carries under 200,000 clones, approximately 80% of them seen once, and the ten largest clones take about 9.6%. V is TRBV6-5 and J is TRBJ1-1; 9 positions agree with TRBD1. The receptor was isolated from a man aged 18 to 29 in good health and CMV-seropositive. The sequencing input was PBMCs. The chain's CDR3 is CASYNTGGNKAFF. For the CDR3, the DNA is TGTGCCAGCTACAACACAGGGGGCAATAAGGCTTTCTTT.